Reported below is one T cell receptor beta chain. Its antigen specificity is not known. No base qualities exist here, and no much larger clone lies one base off it. Using the deep immunoSEQ assay, multiplex PCR amplified TCR CDR3 regions from genomic DNA. Genomic DNA extracted from each cell subset was distributed evenly over all wells of several immunoSEQ 96-well plates, and each plate served as one replicate. For sorted subsets, each replicate PCR was loaded with approximately 200 ng genomic DNA, equivalent to about 30,000 T cell genomes. Purified libraries were quantified with a Qubit 3.0 fluorometer, sized on a Bioanalyzer 2100, and re-quantified with the KAPA Library Quantification kit. A separate single-read 150-cycle Illumina NextSeq 550 flow cell was used to sequence each immunoSEQ 96-well plate. In the source study's methods: Because the immunoSEQ output included only junctional sequences and no quality scores, the filtering could not be the same as the filtering used for full-length reads. To assign V/J genes and CDR3, sequences were annotated against IMGT germline references using PyIR, a Python wrapper for IgBLAST v1.9. Reads were removed for weak V/J assignments (E-value above 1e-6), missing CDR3, stop codons, out-of-frame junctions, or ambiguous translated residues. V3J clonotypes were defined by identical inferred V gene, J gene, and CDR3 amino acid sequence. To compute the percentage overlap between repertoires, the number of shared unique clonotypes was divided by the size of the smaller repertoire. Three approaches were used to assess repertoire richness: RTK rarefaction, the Chao1 estimator, and Recon v2.1 estimates of unobserved clonotypes. Generation probabilities for all TCRbeta clonotypes obtained by the gDNA method from several donors were computed using OLGA. TCRdb obtained this table from immuneACCESS and retained in-frame rearrangements with V and J assigned. These tables miss some clones; where compared with another copy, unresolved V genes account for less than half of the shortfall, and the remainder is unexplained. V and J calls and clone size are as listed in that table; D and trimming were resolved from the DNA. The sample has some 2 million clones on record, less than 95% of them singletons. Together, the top ten hold 0.9% to 1.4% of the sample.

The CDR3 holds 11 amino acids from the cysteine to the phenylalanine. Here the CDR3 DNA is all that survives: 33 bases in frame from base 1. The trim is 8 bases for V and 5 bases for J, with a gap of 10 bases between the germline ends. From the germline V gene, CDR1 is MDHEN and CDR2 is SYDVKM. The data derive from a study of shared clonotypes between healthy human individuals (dated by TCRdb to about 2020). About the investigation overall: The cohort comprised a couple of women and a few men aged 18 to 49 years. For each donor, three plates each were used for CD4 naive and CD4 memory, two plates were used for CD8 naive, and one plate was used for CD8 memory. To estimate repertoire size and how much clonotypes are shared between individuals, the study performed deep sequencing of blood TCR repertoires from roughly five healthy adults. To increase sequencing depth and limit assay-specific biases, TCR repertoire library preparation and sequencing were carried out by different laboratories using diverse techniques. Each donor's leukapheresis produced roughly between roughly 0.85 and 10 billion PBMCs. General study outcomes and caveats: Sampling was limited to blood, and TCR repertoires in tissue likely differ from TCR repertoires in blood. Naive subsets generally had larger estimated clonotype richness than memory subsets. Compared with non-shared clonotypes, the clonotypes found in all four sorted-subset donors had higher generation probabilities. Pairwise subsampling led to the expectation that sequencing depth would affect the degree of clonotype sharing among donors. Rarefaction of sorted-subset datasets indicated incomplete sequencing despite the large sequencing depth. Across four donors, approximately 4.6% of naive CD4, roughly 3.4% of naive CD8, approximately 2.5% of memory CD4, and 0.4% of memory CD8 clonotypes were shared. The small number of donors limited the genetic and exposure-history diversity represented.

For the CD8 naive samples, CD45RO-negative cells were positively selected for CCR7, yielding a CD45RA+CCR7+ population from which TemRA cells were excluded. The donors were healthy, HIV-negative adults who had no recently reported acute infections or vaccinations. Only Caucasian adults living in Nashville, Tennessee, USA were represented among the donors. After blood collection by leukapheresis, PBMCs were isolated using Ficoll-Histopaque density gradient centrifugation and then cryopreserved in the vapor phase of liquid nitrogen. Analytical flow cytometry was used to check the purity and quantity of every magnetically sorted T cell population. From each sorted fraction, genomic DNA was isolated and quantified by UV absorbance on a Nanodrop 2000c.

The sequence joins TRBV28 to TRBJ2-7; TRBD1 is possibly the D segment (6 matching bases). This clonotype was sampled from a man aged 18 to 30 in good health. Sample: naive CD8+ T cells sorted from blood. Explained via the paper, the cell subset or site label denotes: CD45RA+CCR7+. The sequenced DNA: TGTGCCAGCGGAACAGGGCACGAGCAGTACTTC. Its protein reads: CASGTGHEQYF.